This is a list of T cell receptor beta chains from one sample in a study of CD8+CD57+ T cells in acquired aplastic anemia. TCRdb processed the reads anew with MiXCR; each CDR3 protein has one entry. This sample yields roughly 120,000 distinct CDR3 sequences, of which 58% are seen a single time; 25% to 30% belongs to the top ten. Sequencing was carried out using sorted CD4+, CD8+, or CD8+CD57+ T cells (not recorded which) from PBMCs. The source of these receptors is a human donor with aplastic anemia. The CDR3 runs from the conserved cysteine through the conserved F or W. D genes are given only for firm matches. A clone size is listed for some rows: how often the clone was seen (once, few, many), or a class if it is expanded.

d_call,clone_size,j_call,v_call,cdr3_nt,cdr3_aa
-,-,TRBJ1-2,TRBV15,TGTGCCACCAGCAGTGAAGGGGATAACTATGGCTACACCTTC,CATSSEGDNYGYTF
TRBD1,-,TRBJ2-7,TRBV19,TGTGCCACATCGGACAGGGGGCCTCCATACGAGCAGTACTTC,CATSDRGPPYEQYF
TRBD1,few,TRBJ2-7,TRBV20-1,TGCAGTGCTAGGGATACTATGGGACAGGGACCCTACGAGCAGTACTTC,CSARDTMGQGPYEQYF
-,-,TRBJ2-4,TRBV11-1,TGTGCCAGCAGCTTATCGACCCCTTTTAACATTCAGTACTTC,CASSLSTPFNIQYF
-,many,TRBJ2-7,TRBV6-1,TGTGCCAGCAGTGAAGACAGGGCCTACGAGCAGTACTTC,CASSEDRAYEQYF
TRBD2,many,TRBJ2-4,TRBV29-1,TGCAGCGTTGACCGCCTGGGAGGGGAGGTATTCGACATTCAGTACTTC,CSVDRLGGEVFDIQYF
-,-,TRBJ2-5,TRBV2,TGTGCCAGCAGTGAAGCGGATACAGCGTACCAAGAGACCCAGTACTTC,CASSEADTAYQETQYF
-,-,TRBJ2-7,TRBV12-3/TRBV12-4,TGTGCCAGCAACCTTAGCGGCGGATCCTACGAGCAGTACTTC,CASNLSGGSYEQYF
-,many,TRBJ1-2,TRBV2,TGTGCCAGCAGTGGGACAGTCCATGGCTACACCTTC,CASSGTVHGYTF
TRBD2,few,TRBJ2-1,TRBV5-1,TGCGCCAGCGGCCCGGGGGGGGCGCGCAATGAGCAGTTCTTC,CASGPGGARNEQFF
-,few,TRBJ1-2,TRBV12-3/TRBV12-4,TGTGCCAGCACCTTGGGATATGGCTACACCTTC,CASTLGYGYTF
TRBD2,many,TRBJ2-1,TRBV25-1,TGTGCCAGCGGAGGACTAGCGGGAGGGCCGACGGATGAGCAGTTCTTC,CASGGLAGGPTDEQFF
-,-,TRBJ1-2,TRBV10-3,TGTGCCATCAGTGAGTCGCCGGGGGCCGCAAATGGCTACACCTTC,CAISESPGAANGYTF
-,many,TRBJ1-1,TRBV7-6,TGTGCCAGCAGCTTAGGCCCAGAAGCTAACACTGAAGCTTTCTTT,CASSLGPEANTEAFF
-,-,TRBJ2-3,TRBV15,TGTGCCACCAGCAGAGATAGAAGTCCAGATACGCAGTATTTT,CATSRDRSPDTQYF
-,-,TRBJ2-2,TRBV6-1,TGTGCCAGCAGCGGCCAGTCGACCGGGGAGCTGTTTTTT,CASSGQSTGELFF